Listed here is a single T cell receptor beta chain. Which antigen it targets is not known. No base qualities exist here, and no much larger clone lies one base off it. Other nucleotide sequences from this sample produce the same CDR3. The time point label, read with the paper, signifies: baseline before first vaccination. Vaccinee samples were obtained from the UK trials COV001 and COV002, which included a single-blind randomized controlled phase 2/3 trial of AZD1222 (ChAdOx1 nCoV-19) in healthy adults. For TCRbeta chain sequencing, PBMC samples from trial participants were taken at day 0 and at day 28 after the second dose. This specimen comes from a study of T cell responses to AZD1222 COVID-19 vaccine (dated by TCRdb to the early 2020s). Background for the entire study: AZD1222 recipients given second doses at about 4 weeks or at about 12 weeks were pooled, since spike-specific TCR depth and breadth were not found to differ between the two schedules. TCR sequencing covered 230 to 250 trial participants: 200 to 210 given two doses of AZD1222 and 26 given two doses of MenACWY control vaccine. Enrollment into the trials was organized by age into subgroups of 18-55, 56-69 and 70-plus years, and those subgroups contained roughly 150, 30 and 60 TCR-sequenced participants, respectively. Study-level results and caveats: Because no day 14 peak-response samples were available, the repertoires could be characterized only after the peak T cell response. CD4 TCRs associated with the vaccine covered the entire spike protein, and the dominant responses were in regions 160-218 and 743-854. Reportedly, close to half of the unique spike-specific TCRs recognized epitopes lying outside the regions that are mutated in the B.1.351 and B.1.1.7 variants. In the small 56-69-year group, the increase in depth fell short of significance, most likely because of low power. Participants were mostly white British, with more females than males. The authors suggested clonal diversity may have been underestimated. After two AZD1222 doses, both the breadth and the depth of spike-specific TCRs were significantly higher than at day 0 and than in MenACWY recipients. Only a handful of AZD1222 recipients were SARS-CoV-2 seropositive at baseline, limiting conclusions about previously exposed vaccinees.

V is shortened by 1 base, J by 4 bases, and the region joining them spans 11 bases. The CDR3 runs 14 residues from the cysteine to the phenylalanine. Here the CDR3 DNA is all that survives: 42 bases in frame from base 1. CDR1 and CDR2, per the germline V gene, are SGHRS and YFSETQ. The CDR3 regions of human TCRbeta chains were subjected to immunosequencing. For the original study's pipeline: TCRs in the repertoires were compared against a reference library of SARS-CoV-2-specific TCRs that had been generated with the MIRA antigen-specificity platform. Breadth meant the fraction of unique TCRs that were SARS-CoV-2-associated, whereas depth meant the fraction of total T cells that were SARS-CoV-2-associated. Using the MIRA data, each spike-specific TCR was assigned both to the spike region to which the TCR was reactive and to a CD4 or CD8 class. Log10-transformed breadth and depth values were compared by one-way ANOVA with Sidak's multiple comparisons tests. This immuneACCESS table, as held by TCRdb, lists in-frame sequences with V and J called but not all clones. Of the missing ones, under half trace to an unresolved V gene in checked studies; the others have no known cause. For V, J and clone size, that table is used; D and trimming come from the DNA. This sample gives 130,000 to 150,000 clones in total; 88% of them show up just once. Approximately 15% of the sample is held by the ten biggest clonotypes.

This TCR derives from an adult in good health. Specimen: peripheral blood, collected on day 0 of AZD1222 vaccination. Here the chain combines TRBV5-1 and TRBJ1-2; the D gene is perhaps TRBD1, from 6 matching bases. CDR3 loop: CASSLTGGGYGYTF. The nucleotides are TGCGCCAGCAGCTTGACGGGGGGCGGCTATGGCTACACCTTC.